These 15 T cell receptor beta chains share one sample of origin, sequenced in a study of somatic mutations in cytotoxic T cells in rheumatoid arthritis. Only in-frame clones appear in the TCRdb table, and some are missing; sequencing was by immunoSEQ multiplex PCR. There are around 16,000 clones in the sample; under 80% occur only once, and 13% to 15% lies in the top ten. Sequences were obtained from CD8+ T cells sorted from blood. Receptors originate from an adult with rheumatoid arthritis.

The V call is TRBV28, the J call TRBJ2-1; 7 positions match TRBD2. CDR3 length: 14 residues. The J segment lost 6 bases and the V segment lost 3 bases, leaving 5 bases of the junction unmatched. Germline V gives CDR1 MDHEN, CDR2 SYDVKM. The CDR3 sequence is CASSFGDYSNEQFF. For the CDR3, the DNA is TGTGCCAGCAGTTTTGGGGACTACAGCAATGAGCAGTTCTTC.

DNA for the CDR3: TGCAGCGTTGAAGGACCGCCGTCGAGGAGTAGCGGGAGAGCCTACGAGCAGTACTTC. Its protein is CSVEGPPSRSSGRAYEQYF. The chain combines TRBV29-1 with TRBJ2-7, with 9 bases fitting TRBD2. Looked up from germline, CDR1 is SQVTM and CDR2 is ANQGSEA. The CDR3 is made up of 19 amino acids. The junction had 18 bases not matched to a gene; V was cut back by 1 base and J by 2 bases.

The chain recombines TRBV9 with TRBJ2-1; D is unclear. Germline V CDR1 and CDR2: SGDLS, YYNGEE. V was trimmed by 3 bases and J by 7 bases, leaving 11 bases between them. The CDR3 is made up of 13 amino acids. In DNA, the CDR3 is TGTGCCAGCAGCGGCTTCATAGGTAATGAGCAGTTCTTC. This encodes CASSGFIGNEQFF.

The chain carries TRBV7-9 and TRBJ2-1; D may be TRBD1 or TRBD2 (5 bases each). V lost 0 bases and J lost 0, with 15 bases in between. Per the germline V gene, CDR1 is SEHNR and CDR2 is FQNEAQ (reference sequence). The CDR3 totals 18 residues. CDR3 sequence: CASSLAAFTGPSYNEQFF. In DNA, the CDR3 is TGTGCCAGCAGCTTAGCCGCCTTCACGGGACCCTCCTACAATGAGCAGTTCTTC.

The CDR3 region has the DNA TGTGCCAGCAACGAGATAGCTCCCCGCACAGATACGCAGTATTTT. Its translation is CASNEIAPRTDTQYF. The chain carries TRBV21-1 and TRBJ2-3; the tabulated D call, TRBD2, remains unverified against the DNA. TRBV21-1 corresponds to a pseudogene. The CDR3 extends over 15 amino acids.

In DNA form, the CDR3 reads TGCACCAGCAGCCCACAAATAGCGGGGGAAGGGTACAATGAGCAGTTCTTC. Encoded protein: CTSSPQIAGEGYNEQFF. The chain links TRBV1 to TRBJ2-1; TRBD2, as called in the table, went unchecked against the DNA. TRBV1 is a pseudogene locus. This CDR3 spans 17 amino acids.

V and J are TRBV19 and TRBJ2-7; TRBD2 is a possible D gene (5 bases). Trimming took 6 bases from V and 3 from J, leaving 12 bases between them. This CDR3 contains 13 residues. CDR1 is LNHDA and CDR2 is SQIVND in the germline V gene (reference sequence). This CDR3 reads CASSAPGIYEQYF. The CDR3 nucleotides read TGTGCCAGTAGCGCCCCCGGGATCTACGAGCAGTACTTC.

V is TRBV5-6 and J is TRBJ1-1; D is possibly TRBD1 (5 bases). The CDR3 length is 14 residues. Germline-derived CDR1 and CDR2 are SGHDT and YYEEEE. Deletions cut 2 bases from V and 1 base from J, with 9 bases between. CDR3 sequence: CASSFQGPNTEAFF. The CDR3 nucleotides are TGTGCCAGCAGCTTTCAGGGTCCGAACACTGAAGCTTTCTTT. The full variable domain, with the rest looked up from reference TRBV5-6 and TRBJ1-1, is DAGVTQSPTHLIKTRGQQVTLRCSPKSGHDTVSWYQQALGQGPQFIFQYYEEEERQRGNFPDRFSGHQFPNYSSELNVNALLLGDSALYLCASSFQGPNTEAFFGQGTRLTVV.

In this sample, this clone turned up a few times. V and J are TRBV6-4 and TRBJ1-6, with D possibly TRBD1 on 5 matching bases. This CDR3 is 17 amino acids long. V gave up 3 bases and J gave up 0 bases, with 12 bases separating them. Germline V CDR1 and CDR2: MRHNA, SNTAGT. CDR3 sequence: CASSDEVGGSYNSPLHF. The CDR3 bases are TGTGCCAGCAGTGATGAAGTCGGGGGCTCCTATAATTCACCCCTCCACTTT.

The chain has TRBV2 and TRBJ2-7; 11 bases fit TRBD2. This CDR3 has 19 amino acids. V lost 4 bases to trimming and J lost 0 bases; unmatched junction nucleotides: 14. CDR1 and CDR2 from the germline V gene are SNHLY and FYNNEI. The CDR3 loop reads CASSVEGLAATLDSYEQYF. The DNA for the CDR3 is TGTGCCAGCAGTGTGGAGGGACTAGCGGCCACTCTAGACTCCTACGAGCAGTACTTC. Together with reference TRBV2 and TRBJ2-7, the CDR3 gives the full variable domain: EPEVTQTPSHQVTQMGQEVILRCVPISNHLYFYWYRQILGQKVEFLVSFYNNEISEKSEIFDDQFSVERPDGSNFTLKIRSTKLEDSAMYFCASSVEGLAATLDSYEQYFGPGTRLTVT.

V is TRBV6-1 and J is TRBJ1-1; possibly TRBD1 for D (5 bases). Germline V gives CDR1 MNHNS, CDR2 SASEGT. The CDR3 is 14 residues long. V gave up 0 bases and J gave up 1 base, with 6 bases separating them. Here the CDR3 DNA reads TGTGCCAGCAGTGAAGCGGGGCCGAACACTGAAGCTTTCTTT. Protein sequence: CASSEAGPNTEAFF.

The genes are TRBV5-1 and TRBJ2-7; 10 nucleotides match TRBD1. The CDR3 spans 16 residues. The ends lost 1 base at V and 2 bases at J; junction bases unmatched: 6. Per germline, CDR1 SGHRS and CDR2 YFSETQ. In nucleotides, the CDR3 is TGCGCCAGCAGCTTGTTTTCCGGGACAGGGGCCTACGAGCAGTACTTC. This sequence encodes CASSLFSGTGAYEQYF. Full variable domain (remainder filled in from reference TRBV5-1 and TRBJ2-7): KAGVTQTPRYLIKTRGQQVTLSCSPISGHRSVSWYQQTPGQGLQFLFEYFSETQRNKGNFPGRFSGRQFSNSRSEMNVSTLELGDSALYLCASSLFSGTGAYEQYFGPGTRLTVT.

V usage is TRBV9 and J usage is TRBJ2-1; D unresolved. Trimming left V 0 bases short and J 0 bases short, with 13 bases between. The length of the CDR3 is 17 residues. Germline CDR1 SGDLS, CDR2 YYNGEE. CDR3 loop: CASSVVVGASSYNEQFF. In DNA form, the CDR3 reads TGTGCCAGCAGCGTAGTGGTCGGTGCAAGCTCCTACAATGAGCAGTTCTTC.

CDR3 nucleotides: TGTGCCAGCAGCTTAACCCTTGGGGGACACCGATCCTACAATGAGCAGTTCTTC. Translated: CASSLTLGGHRSYNEQFF. The chain employs TRBV11-2 and TRBJ2-1; TRBD1 is a possible D gene (6 bases). This CDR3 contains 18 residues. The V end was cut by 2 bases, the J end by 1 base, with 18 bases between. The germline CDR1 and CDR2 sequences are SGHAT and FQNNGV.

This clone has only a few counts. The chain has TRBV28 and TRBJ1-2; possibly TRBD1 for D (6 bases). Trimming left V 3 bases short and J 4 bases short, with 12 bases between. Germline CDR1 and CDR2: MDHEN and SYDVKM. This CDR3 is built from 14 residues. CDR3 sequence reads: CASSFRGSGYGYTF. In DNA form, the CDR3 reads TGTGCCAGCAGTTTTAGGGGGTCCGGCTATGGCTACACCTTC.